This T cell receptor beta chain was recovered during a study of memory CD4+ T cells and cytomegalovirus serostatus. Overall study findings and caveats: CD4+ memory repertoires contained 67 of 164 reported CMV TCRbeta sequences. Suggested: most of the CMV-linked TCR signature lies in CD4+ memory cells.

As concerns this clone: What it recognizes is unknown.

V was pared by 1 base and J by 0 bases, with 9 bases between. This CDR3 contains 15 residues. Germline-derived CDR1 and CDR2 are MDHEN and SYDVKM. Clones were read by immunoSEQ multiplex PCR, and TCRdb kept only the in-frame ones, dropping some. The table has under 65,000 clones, approximately 78% seen once. The sort gate was single viable CD3+CD4+CD8-CD45RO+ cells for memory CD4+ T cells. CMV serostatus came from serum IgG against pp150, pp28, p38, p52. The clonotype was recovered from an adult in good health and CMV-seronegative. The material sequenced was memory CD4+ T cells from blood. V usage is TRBV28 and J usage is TRBJ1-1; no definite D call. In DNA form, the CDR3 reads TGTGCCAGCAGTTTATCTGCGGGTATGAACACTGAAGCTTTCTTT. It encodes CASSLSAGMNTEAFF.